The rows below give T cell receptor beta chains drawn from one sample of a study of Ad26.COV2.S vaccination and SARS-CoV-2 variants. Repertoires were generated with immunoSEQ multiplex PCR, while TCRdb's copy carries only in-frame clones and drops some. This table has fewer than 400,000 clones, around 85% appearing once. The sample here was peripheral blood, taken in a trial of Ad26.COV2.S vaccine versus placebo. These receptors were taken from a person aged 18-65 years who received the Ad26.COV2.S COVID-19 vaccine or a placebo. CDR3s include the opening cysteine and the closing phenylalanine or tryptophan. Expanded clones are given a class, and other clones once, few, many or no size at all.

V: TRBV5-1
size: once
J: TRBJ1-6
CDR3: CASSLADRDNSPLHF

V: TRBV25-1
size: .
J: TRBJ2-1
CDR3: CASSESRPDPLYNEQFF

V: TRBV11-1
size: .
J: TRBJ2-2
CDR3: CASSRTDRFNTGELFF

V: TRBV11-1
size: .
J: TRBJ2-1
CDR3: CASTSGRESDEQFF

V: TRBV5-1
size: .
J: TRBJ1-3
CDR3: CASSPQGSSSGNTIYF

V: TRBV3-1/TRBV3-2
size: .
J: TRBJ1-5
CDR3: CASSQGGVRQGTRQPQHF

V: TRBV19
size: .
J: TRBJ1-1
CDR3: CASSIGGAGGSTEAFF

V: TRBV6-2/TRBV6-3
size: .
J: TRBJ1-1
CDR3: CASSWGTEAFF

V: TRBV20-1
size: .
J: TRBJ2-7
CDR3: CSARQGYEQYF

V: TRBV12-3/TRBV12-4
size: once
J: TRBJ1-2
CDR3: CASSLGGGGYTF

V: TRBV5-1
size: .
J: TRBJ1-1
CDR3: CASSLLPGRGNTEAFF

V: TRBV6-1
size: .
J: TRBJ1-1
CDR3: CASSDIRGSTEAFF

V: TRBV5-4
size: .
J: TRBJ1-1
CDR3: CASSLDRGNTEAFF

V: TRBV4-1
size: few
J: TRBJ1-6
CDR3: CASSQTRGGSPLHF

V: TRBV18
size: .
J: TRBJ2-3
CDR3: CASSPWGAGTDTQYF

V: TRBV6-2/TRBV6-3
size: .
J: TRBJ1-1
CDR3: CASSSYRGGTEAFF

V: TRBV7-9
size: .
J: TRBJ1-1
CDR3: CASSAPGTGAPDEAFF

V: TRBV7-6
size: .
J: TRBJ2-5
CDR3: CASSLARKGKETQYF

V: TRBV7-8
size: .
J: TRBJ2-5
CDR3: CASSSDRKETQYF

V: TRBV6-5
size: .
J: TRBJ1-3
CDR3: CASKFADSGNTIYF

V: TRBV7-9
size: .
J: TRBJ1-2
CDR3: CASSLVAGGEGYTF

V: TRBV9
size: .
J: TRBJ1-4
CDR3: CASTQGTNEKLFF

V: TRBV5-1
size: .
J: TRBJ2-5
CDR3: CASRGETQYF

V: TRBV7-8
size: .
J: TRBJ1-3
CDR3: CASSLPRDGTGNTIYF

V: TRBV15
size: .
J: TRBJ1-1
CDR3: CATFSGNTEAFF

V: TRBV3-1/TRBV3-2
size: .
J: TRBJ2-4
CDR3: CASSQVGGTSGVNIQYF

V: TRBV5-1
size: once
J: TRBJ1-2
CDR3: CASSPDIFGYTF

V: TRBV27
size: .
J: TRBJ1-5
CDR3: CASSSGQGDSSNQPQHF

V: TRBV19
size: .
J: TRBJ2-7
CDR3: CASSIGTYEQYF

V: TRBV5-4
size: .
J: TRBJ1-4
CDR3: CASSEEINEKLFF

V: TRBV19
size: .
J: TRBJ1-2
CDR3: CASSTTGGGYGYTF

V: TRBV10-3
size: .
J: TRBJ1-1
CDR3: CAISESWDREAFF